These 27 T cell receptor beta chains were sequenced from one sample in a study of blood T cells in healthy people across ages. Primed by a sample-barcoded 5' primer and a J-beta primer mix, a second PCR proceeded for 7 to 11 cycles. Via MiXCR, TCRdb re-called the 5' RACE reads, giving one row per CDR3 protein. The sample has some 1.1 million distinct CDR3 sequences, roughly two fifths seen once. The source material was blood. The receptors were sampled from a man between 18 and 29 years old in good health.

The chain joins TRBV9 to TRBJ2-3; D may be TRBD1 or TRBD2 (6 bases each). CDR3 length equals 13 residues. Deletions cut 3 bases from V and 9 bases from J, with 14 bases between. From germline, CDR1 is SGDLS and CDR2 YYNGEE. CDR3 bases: TGTGCCAGCAGCGAGGGGGGCTCCGGAACGCAGTATTTT. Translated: CASSEGGSGTQYF.

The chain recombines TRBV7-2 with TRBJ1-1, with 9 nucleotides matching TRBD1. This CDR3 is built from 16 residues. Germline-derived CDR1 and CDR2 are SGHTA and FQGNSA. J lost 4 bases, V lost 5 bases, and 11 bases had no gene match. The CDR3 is CASSPGTGLRSTEAFF. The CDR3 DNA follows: TGTGCCAGCAGCCCCGGGACAGGGTTGCGGAGCACTGAAGCTTTCTTT.

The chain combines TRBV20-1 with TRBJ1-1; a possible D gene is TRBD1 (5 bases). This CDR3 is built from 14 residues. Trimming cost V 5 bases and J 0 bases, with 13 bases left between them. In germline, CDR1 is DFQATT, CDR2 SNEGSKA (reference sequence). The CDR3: CSALPMTVNTEAFF. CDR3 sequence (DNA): TGCAGTGCTCTCCCAATGACAGTGAACACTGAAGCTTTCTTT.

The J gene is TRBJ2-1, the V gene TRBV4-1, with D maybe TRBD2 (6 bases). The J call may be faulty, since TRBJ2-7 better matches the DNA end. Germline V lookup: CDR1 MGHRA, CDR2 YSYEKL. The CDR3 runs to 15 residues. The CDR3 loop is CASSQGLGRYNEQYF. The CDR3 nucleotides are TGCGCCAGCAGCCAAGGACTAGGCAGGTACAATGAGCAGTACTTC.

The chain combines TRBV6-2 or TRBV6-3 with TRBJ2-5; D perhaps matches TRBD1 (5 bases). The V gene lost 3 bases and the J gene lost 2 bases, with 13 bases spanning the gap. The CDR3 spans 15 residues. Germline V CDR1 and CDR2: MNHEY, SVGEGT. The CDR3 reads CASSYLSRQQETQYF. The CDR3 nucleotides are TGTGCCAGCAGTTATCTTTCGAGACAGCAAGAGACCCAGTACTTC.

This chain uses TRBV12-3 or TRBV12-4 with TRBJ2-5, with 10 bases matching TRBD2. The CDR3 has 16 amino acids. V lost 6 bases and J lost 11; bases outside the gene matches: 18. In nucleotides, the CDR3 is TGTGCCAGCAGCCCTAGCGGGGGCCCCATTTACAATGAGCAGTACTTC. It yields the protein CASSPSGGPIYNEQYF.

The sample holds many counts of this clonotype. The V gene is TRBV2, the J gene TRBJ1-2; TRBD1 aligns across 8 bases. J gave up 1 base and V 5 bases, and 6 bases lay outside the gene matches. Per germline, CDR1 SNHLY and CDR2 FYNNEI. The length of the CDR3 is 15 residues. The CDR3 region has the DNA TGTGCCAGCAGTCCCGACAGGGGCCGTAACTATGGCTACACCTTC. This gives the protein CASSPDRGRNYGYTF.

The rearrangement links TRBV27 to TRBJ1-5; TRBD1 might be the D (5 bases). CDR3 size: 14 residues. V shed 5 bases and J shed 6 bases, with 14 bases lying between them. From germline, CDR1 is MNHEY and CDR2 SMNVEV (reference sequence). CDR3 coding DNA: TGTGCCAGCAGTCCGGGGGTCTACGGTCAGCCCCAGCATTTT. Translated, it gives CASSPGVYGQPQHF.

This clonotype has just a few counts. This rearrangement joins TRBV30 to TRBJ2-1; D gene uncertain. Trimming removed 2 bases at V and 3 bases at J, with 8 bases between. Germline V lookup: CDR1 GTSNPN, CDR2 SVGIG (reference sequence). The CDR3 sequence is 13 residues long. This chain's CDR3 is CAWSPQNYNEQFF. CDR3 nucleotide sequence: TGTGCCTGGAGTCCTCAGAACTACAATGAGCAGTTCTTC.

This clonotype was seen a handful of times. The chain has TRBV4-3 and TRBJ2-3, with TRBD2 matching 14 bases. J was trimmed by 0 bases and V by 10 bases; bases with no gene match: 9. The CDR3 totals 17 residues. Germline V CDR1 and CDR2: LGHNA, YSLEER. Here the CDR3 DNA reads TGCGCCACCAATGGGACTAGCGGGGGTGCTAGCACAGATACGCAGTATTTT. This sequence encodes CATNGTSGGASTDTQYF.

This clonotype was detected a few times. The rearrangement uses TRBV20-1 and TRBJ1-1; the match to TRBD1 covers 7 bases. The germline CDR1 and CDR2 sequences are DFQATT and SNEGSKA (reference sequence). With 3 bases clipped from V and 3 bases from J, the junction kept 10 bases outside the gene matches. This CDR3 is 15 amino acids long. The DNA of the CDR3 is TGCAGTGCTAGGCGGACAGGCTCGAAGCACACTGAAGCTTTCTTT. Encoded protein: CSARRTGSKHTEAFF.

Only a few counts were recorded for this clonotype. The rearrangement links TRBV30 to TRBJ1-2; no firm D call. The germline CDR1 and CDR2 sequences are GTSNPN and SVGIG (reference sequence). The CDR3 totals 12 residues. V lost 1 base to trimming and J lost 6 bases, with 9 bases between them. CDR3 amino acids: CAWSAVRDGYTF. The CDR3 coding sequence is TGTGCCTGGAGTGCCGTCCGCGATGGCTACACCTTC. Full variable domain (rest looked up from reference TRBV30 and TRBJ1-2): SQTIHQWPATLVQPVGSPLSLECTVEGTSNPNLYWYRQAAGRGLQLLFYSVGIGQISSEVPQNLSASRPQDRQFILSSKKLLLSDSGFYLCAWSAVRDGYTFGSGTRLTVV.

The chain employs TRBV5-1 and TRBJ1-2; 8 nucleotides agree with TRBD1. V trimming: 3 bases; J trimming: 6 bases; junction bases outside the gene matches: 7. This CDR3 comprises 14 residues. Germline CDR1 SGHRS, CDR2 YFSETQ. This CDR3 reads CASSSTGELNGYTF. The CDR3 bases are TGCGCCAGCAGCTCGACAGGGGAATTGAATGGCTACACCTTC.

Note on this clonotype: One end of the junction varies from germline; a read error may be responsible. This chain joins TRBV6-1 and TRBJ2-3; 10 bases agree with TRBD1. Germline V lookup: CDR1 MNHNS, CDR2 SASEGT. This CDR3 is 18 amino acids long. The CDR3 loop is CAGRRGRDRGGPTDTQYF. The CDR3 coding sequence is TGTGCCGGCAGACGAGGTCGGGACAGGGGAGGTCCCACAGATACGCAGTATTTT.

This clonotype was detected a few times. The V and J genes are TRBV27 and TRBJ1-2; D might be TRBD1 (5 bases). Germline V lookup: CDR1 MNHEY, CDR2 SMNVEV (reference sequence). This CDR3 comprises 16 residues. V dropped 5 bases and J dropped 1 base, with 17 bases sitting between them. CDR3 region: CASSPYQAGGNYGYTF. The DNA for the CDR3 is TGTGCCAGCAGTCCTTACCAAGCGGGGGGTAACTATGGCTACACCTTC.

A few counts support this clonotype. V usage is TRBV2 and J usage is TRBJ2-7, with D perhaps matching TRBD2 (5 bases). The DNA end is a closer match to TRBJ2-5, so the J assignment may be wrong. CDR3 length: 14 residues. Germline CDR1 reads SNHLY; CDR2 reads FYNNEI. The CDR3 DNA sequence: TGTGCCAGCAGTGAACGTAAGAGCGGAGAGACCCAGTACTTC. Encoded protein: CASSERKSGETQYF.

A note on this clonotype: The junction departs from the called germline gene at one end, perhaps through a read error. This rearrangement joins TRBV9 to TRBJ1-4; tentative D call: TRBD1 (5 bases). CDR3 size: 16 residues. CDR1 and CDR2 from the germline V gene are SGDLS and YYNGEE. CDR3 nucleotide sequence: TGTACCAGCAGCGTAGGGGAAGGCCCGAATAATGAAAAACTGTTTTTT. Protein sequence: CTSSVGEGPNNEKLFF. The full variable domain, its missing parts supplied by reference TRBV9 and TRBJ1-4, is DSGVTQTPKHLITATGQRVTLRCSPRSGDLSVYWYQQSLDQGLQFLIQYYNGEERAKGNILERFSAQQFPDLHSELNLSSLELGDSALYFCTSSVGEGPNNEKLFFGSGTQLSVL.

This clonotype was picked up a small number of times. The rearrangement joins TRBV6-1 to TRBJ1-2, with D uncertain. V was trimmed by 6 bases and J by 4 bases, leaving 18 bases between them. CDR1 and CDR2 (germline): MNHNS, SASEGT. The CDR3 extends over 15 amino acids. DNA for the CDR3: TGTGCCAGCAGCCCCGGACCTCTATCTGGCTATGGCTACACCTTC. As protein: CASSPGPLSGYGYTF.

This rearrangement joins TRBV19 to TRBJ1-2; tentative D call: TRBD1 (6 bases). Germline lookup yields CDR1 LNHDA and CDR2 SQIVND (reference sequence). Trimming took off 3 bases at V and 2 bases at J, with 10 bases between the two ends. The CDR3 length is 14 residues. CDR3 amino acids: CASSIGTNNYGYTF. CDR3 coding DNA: TGTGCCAGTAGTATCGGGACAAACAACTATGGCTACACCTTC.

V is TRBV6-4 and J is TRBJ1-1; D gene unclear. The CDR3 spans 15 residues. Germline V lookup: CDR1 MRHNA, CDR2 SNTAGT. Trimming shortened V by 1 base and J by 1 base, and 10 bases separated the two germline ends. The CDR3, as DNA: TGTGCCAGCAGTGACTTACACATGGGGAACACTGAAGCTTTCTTT. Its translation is CASSDLHMGNTEAFF.

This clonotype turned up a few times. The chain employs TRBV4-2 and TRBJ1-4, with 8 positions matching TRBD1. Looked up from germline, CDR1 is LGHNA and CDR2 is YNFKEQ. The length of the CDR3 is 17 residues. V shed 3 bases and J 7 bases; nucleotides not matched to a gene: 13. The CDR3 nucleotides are TGTGCCAGCAGCCAGGTTACAAACAGGGGGTCGAGTGAAAAACTGTTTTTT. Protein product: CASSQVTNRGSSEKLFF.

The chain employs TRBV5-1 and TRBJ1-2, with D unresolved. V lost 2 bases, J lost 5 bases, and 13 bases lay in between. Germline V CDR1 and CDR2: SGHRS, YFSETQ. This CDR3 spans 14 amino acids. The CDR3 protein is CASSFEGLIYGYTF. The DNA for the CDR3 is TGCGCCAGCAGCTTCGAAGGACTTATTTATGGCTACACCTTC. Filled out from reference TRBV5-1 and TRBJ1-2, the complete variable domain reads KAGVTQTPRYLIKTRGQQVTLSCSPISGHRSVSWYQQTPGQGLQFLFEYFSETQRNKGNFPGRFSGRQFSNSRSEMNVSTLELGDSALYLCASSFEGLIYGYTFGSGTRLTVV.

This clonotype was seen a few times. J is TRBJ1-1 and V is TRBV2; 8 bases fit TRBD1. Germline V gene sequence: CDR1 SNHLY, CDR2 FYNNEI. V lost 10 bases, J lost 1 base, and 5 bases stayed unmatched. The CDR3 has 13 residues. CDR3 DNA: TGTGCCACCACGGGACAGGAGAACACTGAAGCTTTCTTT. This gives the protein CATTGQENTEAFF.

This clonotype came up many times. Here the CDR3 reads CSVEGTHRVSPNYEQYF. The CDR3 DNA reads as TGCAGCGTTGAAGGCACCCACAGGGTCTCGCCTAATTACGAGCAGTACTTC. This chain connects TRBV29-1 to TRBJ2-7; possibly TRBD1 for D (6 bases). CDR3 length: 17 residues. Germline CDR1 SQVTM, CDR2 ANQGSEA. V lost 1 base to trimming and J lost 4 bases, with 23 bases between them.

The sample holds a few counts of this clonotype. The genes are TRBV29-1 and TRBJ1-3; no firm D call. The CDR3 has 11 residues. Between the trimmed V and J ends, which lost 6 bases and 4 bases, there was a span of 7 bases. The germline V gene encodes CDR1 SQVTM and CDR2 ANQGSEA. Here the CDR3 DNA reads TGCAGCGTGGCCCTCGGAAACACCATATATTTT. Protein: CSVALGNTIYF.

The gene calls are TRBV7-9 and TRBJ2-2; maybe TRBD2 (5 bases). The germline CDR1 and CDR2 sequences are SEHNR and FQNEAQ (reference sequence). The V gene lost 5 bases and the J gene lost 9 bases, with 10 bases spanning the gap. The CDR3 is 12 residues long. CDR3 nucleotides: TGTGCCAGCAGCCAACTAGGTCGGGAGCTGTTTTTT. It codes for CASSQLGRELFF.

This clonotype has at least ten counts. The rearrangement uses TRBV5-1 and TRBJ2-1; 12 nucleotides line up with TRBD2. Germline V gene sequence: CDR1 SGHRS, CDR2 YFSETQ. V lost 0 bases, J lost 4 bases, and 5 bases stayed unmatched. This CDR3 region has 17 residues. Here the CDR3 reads CASSLGYGTSGYNEQFF. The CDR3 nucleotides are TGCGCCAGCAGCTTGGGATACGGGACTAGCGGGTACAATGAGCAGTTCTTC.